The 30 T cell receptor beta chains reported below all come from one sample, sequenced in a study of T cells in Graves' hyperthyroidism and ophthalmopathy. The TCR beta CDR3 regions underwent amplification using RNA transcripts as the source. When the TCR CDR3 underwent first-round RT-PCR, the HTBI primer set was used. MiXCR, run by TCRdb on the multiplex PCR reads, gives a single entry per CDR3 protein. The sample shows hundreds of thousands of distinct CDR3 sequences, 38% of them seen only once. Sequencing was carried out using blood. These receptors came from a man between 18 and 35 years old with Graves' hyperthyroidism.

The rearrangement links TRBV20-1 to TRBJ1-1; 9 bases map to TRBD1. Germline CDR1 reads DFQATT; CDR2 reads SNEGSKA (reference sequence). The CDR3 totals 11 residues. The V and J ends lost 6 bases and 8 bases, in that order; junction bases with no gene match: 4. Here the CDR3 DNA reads TGCAGTGCCGCGACAGGGGGGGAAGCTTTCTTT. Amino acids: CSAATGGEAFF.

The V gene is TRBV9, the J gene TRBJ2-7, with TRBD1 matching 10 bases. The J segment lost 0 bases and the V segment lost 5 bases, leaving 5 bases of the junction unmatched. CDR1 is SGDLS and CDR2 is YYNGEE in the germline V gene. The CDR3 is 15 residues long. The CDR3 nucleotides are TGTGCCAGCAGTCCGGGACAGGGGACCTCCTACGAGCAGTACTTC. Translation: CASSPGQGTSYEQYF.

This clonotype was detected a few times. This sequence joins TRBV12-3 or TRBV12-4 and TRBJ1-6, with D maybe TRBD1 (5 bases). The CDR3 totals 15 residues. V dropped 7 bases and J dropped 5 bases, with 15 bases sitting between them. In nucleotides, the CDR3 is TGTGCCAGCACCCAAGGACAACCAAATAATTCACCCCTCCACTTT. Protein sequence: CASTQGQPNNSPLHF.

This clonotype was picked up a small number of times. The CDR3 DNA follows: TGCGCCAGCAGCTTGGATGTGGGAGGGGACGGGACCCAGTACTTC. Translation: CASSLDVGGDGTQYF. The genes are TRBV5-1 and TRBJ2-5; 7 bases fit TRBD2. The CDR3 sequence is 15 residues long. The germline CDR1 and CDR2 sequences are SGHRS and YFSETQ. Germline trimming cut 0 bases from V and 7 bases from J; bases unmatched to any gene: 9.

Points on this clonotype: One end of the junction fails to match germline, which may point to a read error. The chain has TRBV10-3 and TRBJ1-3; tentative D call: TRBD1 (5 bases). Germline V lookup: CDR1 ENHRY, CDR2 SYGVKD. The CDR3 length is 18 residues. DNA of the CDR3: TGTGCCATCAGTGAGTTTGTAGGAGGGGCCGACTCTGGAAGCACCATATATTTT. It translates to CAISEFVGGADSGSTIYF.

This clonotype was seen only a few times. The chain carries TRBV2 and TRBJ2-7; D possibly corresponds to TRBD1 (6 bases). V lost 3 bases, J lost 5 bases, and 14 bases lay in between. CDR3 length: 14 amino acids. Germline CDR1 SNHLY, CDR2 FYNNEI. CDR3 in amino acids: CASSERTATNEQYF. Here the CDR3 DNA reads TGTGCCAGCAGTGAGAGGACAGCGACAAACGAGCAGTACTTC. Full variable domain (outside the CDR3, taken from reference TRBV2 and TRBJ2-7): EPEVTQTPSHQVTQMGQEVILRCVPISNHLYFYWYRQILGQKVEFLVSFYNNEISEKSEIFDDQFSVERPDGSNFTLKIRSTKLEDSAMYFCASSERTATNEQYFGPGTRLTVT.

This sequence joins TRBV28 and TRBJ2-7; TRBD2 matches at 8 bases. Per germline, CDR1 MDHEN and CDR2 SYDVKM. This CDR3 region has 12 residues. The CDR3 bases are TGTGCTGGTGCGGGAGGACCCTACGAGCAGTACTTC. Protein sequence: CAGAGGPYEQYF.

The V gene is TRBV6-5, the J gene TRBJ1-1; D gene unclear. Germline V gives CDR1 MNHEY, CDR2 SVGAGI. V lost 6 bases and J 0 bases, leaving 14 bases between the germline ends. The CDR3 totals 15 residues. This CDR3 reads CASRPREGMNTEAFF. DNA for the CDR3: TGTGCCAGCAGACCGCGGGAGGGCATGAACACTGAAGCTTTCTTT.

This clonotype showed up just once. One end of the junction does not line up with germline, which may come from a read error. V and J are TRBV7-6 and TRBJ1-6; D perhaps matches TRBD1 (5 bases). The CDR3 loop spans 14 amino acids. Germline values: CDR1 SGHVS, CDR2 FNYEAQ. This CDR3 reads CASSHAGINSPPHF. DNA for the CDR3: TGTGCCAGCAGCCACGCAGGGATTAATTCACCCCCCCACTTT. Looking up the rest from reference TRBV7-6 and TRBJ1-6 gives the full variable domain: GAGVSQSPRYKVTKRGQDVALRCDPISGHVSLYWYRQALGQGPEFLTYFNYEAQQDKSGLPNDRFSAERPEGSISTLTIQRTEQRDSAMYRCASSHAGINSPPHFGNGTRLTVT.

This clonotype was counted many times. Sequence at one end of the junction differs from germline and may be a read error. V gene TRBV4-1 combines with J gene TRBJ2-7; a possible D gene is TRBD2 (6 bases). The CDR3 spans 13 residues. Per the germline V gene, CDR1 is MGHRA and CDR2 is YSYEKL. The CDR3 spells CASSQGGSYEQYF. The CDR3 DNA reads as TGTGCCAGCAGCCAGGGAGGATCCTACGAGCAGTACTTC.

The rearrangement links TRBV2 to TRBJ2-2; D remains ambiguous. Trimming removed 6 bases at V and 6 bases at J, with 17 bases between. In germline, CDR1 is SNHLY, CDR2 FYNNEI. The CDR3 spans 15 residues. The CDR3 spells CASRVLVLGSGELFF. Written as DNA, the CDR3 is TGTGCCAGCAGAGTTCTAGTATTGGGGTCCGGGGAGCTGTTTTTT.

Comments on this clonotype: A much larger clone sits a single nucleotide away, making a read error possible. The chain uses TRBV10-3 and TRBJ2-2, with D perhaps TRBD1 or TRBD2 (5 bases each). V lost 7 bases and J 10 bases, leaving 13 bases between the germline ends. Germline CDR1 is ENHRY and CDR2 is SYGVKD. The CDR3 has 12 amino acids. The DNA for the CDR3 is TGTGCCATCAAAGGGGACGGCGAGGAGCTGTTTTTT. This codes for CAIKGDGEELFF.

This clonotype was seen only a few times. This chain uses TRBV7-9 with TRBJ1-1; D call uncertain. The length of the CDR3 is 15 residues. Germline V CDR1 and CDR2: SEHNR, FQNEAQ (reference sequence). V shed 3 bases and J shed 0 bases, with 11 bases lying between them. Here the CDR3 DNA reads TGTGCCAGCAGCTTCGAAGGACCCATGAACACTGAAGCTTTCTTT. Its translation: CASSFEGPMNTEAFF.

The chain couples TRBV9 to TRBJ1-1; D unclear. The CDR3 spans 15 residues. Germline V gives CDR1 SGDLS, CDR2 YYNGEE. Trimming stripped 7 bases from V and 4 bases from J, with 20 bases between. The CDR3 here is CASSPPSLKSTEAFF. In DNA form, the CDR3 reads TGTGCCAGCTCACCACCAAGTCTTAAGAGCACTGAAGCTTTCTTT.

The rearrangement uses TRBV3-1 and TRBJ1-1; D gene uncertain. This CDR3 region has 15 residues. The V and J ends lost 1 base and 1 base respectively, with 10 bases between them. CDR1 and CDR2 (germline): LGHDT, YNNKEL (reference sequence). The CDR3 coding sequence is TGTGCCAGCAGCCAAGTTCAGGCGGAGAACACTGAAGCTTTCTTT. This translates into CASSQVQAENTEAFF.

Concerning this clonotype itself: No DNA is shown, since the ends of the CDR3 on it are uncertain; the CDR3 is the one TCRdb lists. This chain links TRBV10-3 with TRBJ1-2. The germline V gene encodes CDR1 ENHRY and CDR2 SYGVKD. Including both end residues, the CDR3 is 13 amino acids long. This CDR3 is CASSTSGKKSYTF.

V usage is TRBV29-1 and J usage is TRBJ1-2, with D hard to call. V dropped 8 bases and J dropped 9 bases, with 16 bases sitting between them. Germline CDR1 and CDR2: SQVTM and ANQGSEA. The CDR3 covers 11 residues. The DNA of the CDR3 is TGCAGCCGAAGGGAGGCCTCAAGCTACACCTTC. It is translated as CSRREASSYTF.

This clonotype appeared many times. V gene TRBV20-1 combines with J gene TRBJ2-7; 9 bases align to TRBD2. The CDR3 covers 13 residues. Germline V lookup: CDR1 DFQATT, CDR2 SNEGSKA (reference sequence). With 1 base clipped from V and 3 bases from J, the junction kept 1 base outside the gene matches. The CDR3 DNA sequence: TGCAGTGCTAGAGCTAGCGGGGACTACGAGCAGTACTTC. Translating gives CSARASGDYEQYF.

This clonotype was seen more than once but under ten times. The CDR3 region is CASSPWTGRETQYF. In DNA, the CDR3 is TGCGCCAGCAGCCCATGGACAGGGAGAGAGACCCAGTACTTC. The J gene is TRBJ2-5, the V gene TRBV5-1; 8 bases match TRBD1. With V trimmed by 4 bases and J by 4 bases, 6 bases remained unmatched. The V gene's germline CDR1 is SGHRS and CDR2 YFSETQ. The CDR3 spans 14 residues.

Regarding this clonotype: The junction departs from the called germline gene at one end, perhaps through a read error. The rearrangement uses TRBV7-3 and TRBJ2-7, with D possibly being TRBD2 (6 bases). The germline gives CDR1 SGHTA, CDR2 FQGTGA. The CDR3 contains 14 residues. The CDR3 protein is CASTHPGLIYEQYF. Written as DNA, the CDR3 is TGCGCCAGCACCCACCCGGGACTGATCTACGAGCAGTACTTC.

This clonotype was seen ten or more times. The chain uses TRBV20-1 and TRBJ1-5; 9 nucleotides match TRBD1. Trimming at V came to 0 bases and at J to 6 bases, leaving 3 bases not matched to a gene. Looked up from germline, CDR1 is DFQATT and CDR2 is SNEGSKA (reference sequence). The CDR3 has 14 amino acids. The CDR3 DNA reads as TGCAGTGCTAGAGAGGGGACAGGGACTCAGCCCCAGCATTTT. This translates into CSAREGTGTQPQHF.

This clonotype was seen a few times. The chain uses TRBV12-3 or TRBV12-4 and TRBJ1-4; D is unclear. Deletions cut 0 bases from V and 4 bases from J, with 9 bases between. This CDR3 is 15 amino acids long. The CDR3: CASSLAASLNEKLFF. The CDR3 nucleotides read TGTGCCAGCAGTTTAGCGGCCAGCCTTAATGAAAAACTGTTTTTT.

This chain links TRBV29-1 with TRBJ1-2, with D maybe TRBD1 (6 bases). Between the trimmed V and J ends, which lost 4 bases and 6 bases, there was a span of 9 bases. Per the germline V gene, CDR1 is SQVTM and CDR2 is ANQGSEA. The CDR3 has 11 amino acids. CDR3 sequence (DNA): TGCAGCGTTGGGGGGCGGGATGGCTACACCTTC. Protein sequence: CSVGGRDGYTF.

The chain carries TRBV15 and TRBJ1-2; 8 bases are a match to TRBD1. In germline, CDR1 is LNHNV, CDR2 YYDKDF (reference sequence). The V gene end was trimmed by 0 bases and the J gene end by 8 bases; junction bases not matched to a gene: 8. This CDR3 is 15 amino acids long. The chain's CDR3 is CATSRDPSGGKGYTF. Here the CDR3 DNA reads TGTGCCACCAGCAGAGATCCATCAGGGGGCAAAGGCTACACCTTC.

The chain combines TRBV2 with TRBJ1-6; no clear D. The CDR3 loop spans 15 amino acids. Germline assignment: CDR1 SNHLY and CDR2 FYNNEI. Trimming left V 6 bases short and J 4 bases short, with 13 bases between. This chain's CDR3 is CASSPTVLYNSPLHF. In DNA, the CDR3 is TGTGCCAGCAGCCCGACGGTTCTTTATAATTCACCCCTCCACTTT.

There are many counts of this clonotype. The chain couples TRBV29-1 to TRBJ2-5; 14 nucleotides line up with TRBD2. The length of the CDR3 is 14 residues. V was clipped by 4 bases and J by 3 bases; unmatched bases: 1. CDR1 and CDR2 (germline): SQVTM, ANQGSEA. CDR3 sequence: CSVVGLAGEETQYF. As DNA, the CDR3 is TGCAGCGTTGTGGGACTAGCGGGAGAAGAGACCCAGTACTTC.

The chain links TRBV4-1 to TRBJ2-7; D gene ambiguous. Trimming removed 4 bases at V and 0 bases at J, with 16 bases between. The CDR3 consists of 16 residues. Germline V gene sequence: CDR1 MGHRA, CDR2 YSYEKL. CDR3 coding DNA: TGCGCCAGCAGCCTAAGAGACCCCACGATCTCCTACGAGCAGTACTTC. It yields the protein CASSLRDPTISYEQYF.

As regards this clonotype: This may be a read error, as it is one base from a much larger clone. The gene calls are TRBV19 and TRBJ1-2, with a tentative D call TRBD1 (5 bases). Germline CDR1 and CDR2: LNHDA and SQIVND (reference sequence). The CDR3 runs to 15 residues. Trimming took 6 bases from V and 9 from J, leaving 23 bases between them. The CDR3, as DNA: TGTGCCAGTAGCCCTCAGGGAGGGACGGTTTATAGCTACACCTTC. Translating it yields CASSPQGGTVYSYTF.

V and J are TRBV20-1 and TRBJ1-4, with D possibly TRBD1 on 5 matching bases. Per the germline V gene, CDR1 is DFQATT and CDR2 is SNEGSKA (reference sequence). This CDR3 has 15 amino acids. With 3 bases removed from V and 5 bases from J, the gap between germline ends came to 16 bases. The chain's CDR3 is CSARLTGGVNEKLFF. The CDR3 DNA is TGCAGTGCTAGGCTCACGGGAGGGGTGAATGAAAAACTGTTTTTT.

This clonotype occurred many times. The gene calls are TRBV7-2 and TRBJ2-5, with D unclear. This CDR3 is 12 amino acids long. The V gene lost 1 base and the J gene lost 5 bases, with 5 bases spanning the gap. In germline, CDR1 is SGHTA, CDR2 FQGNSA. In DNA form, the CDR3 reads TGTGCCAGCAGCTTAGTACTGGAGACCCAGTACTTC. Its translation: CASSLVLETQYF.